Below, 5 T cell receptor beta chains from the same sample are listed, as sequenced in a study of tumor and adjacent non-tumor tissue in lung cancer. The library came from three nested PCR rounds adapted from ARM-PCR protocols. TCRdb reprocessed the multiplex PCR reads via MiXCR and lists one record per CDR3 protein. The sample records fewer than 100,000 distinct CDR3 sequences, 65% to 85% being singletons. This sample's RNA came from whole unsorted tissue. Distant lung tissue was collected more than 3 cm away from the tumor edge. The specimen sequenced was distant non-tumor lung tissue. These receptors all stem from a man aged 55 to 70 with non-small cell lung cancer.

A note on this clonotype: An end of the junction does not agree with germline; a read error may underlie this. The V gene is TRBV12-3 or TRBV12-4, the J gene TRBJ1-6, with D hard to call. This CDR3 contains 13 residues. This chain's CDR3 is CVSRVGVNSPLLF. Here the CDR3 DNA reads TGTGTCAGCAGAGTCGGGGTTAATTCACCCCTCCTCTTT.

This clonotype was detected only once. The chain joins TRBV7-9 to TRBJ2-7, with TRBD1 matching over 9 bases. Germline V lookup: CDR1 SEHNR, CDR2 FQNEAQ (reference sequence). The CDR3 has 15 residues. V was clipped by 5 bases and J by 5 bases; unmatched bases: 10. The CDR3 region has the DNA TGTGCCAGCAGCCTGACCGGGACAGGGAGCCACGAGCAGTACTTC. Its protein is CASSLTGTGSHEQYF.

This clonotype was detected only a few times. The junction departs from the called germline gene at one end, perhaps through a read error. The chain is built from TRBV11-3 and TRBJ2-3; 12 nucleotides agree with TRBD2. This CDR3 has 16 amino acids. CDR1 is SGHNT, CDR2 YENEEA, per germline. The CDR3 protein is CASSSRLAGVSDTQYF. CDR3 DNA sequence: TGTGCCAGCAGCTCCCGACTAGCGGGAGTTTCAGATACACAGTATTTT. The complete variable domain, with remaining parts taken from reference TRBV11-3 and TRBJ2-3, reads EAGVVQSPRYKIIEKKQPVAFWCNPISGHNTLYWYLQNLGQGPELLIRYENEEAVDDSQLPKDRFSAERLKGVDSTLKIQPAELGDSAVYLCASSSRLAGVSDTQYFGPGTRLTVL.

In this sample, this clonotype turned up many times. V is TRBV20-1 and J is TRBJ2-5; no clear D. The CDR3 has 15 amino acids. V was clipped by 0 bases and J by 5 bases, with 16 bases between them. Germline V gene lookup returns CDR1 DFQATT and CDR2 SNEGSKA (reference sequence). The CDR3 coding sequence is TGCAGTGCTAGAGATCAAGTCTCAGCGTCGGAGACCCAGTACTTC. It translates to CSARDQVSASETQYF.

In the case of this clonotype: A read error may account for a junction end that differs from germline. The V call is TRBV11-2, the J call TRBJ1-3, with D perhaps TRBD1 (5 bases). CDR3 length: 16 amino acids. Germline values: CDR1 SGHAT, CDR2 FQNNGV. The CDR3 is CASSSIRGRIGNTMYF. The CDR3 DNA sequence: TGTGCCAGCAGCTCCATTAGGGGCCGAATTGGAAACACCATGTATTTT.